These 3 T cell receptor beta chains came from one sample sequenced in a study of blood T cell repertoires in COVID-19. Assay: immunoSEQ multiplex PCR; the TCRdb copy retains only in-frame clones and omits some. The data show under 25,000 clones, with 88% seen just once and 20% to 25% held by the top ten. The sample consisted of peripheral blood. These receptors came from a man in his 70s in a cohort sampled during active COVID-19.

This clone was counted a single time. The chain combines TRBV6-1 with TRBJ2-2, with a tentative D call TRBD2 (6 bases). V lost 4 bases and J lost 3, with 18 bases in between. This CDR3 is 17 amino acids long. CDR1 and CDR2 from the germline V gene are MNHNS and SASEGT. CDR3 coding DNA: TGTGCCAGCAGTGTGGGACTTAGTATTGGGGACACCGGGGAGCTGTTTTTT. Translation gives CASSVGLSIGDTGELFF.

The J gene is TRBJ1-1, the V gene TRBV10-2; D might be TRBD1 (6 bases). Germline CDR1 and CDR2: WSHSY and SAAADI. The V end lost 7 bases, the J end lost 1 base, and 13 bases lay between the germline ends. This CDR3 comprises 14 residues. DNA for the CDR3: TGCGCCAGCACTAAAGGACAGAGGAACACTGAAGCTTTCTTT. It specifies CASTKGQRNTEAFF.

J is TRBJ1-1 and V is TRBV27; tentatively, D is TRBD1 (5 bases). The germline V and J ends were trimmed by 3 bases and 1 base, with 6 bases remaining between them. CDR3 length equals 13 residues. CDR1 and CDR2 (germline): MNHEY, SMNVEV (reference sequence). CDR3 sequence: CASSFGGNTEAFF. The CDR3 DNA reads as TGTGCCAGCAGTTTCGGGGGGAACACTGAAGCTTTCTTT.